These 8 T cell receptor beta chains originate from one sample sequenced in a study of shared clonotypes between healthy human individuals (TCRdb year 2020). The method behind the library was the immunoSEQ multiplex PCR assay. Drawn from immuneACCESS, this table holds only the in-frame rearrangements with V and J called that TCRdb kept. Clones are partly lost; checked studies trace under half to an unresolved V gene and leave the rest unexplained. The sample table records about 2.1 million clones; 93% of these occur just once. The ten largest account for about 1.7% of the sample. CD8 naive samples consisted of CD45RO-negative cells that were positively selected for CCR7, yielding a CD45RA+CCR7+ population without TemRA cells. Sequencing was performed on naive CD8+ T cells from PBMCs. The cell subset or site label of this sample denotes: CD45RA+CCR7+. These receptors were obtained from a man younger than 30 in good health. Some clones in this sample may be carry-over from other donors' samples.

The chain carries TRBV28 and TRBJ2-7; D possibly matches TRBD1 or TRBD2 (5 bases each). CDR1 is MDHEN, CDR2 SYDVKM, per germline. The CDR3 has 15 amino acids. Trimming shortened V by 2 bases and J by 3 bases, and 14 bases separated the two germline ends. The CDR3 protein is CASSLLQGRGYEQYF. CDR3 nucleotide sequence: TGTGCCAGCAGTTTACTGCAGGGTCGGGGCTACGAGCAGTACTTC.

The chain has TRBV9 and TRBJ2-1; 11 nucleotides line up with TRBD2. The CDR3 contains 21 residues. V lost 3 bases and J lost 1; bases outside the gene matches: 18. CDR1 and CDR2 (germline): SGDLS, YYNGEE. CDR3 protein: CASSAAPGTSGPGRSYNEQFF. The CDR3, as DNA: TGTGCCAGCAGCGCGGCCCCAGGGACTAGCGGACCGGGGAGGTCCTACAATGAGCAGTTCTTC.

V usage is TRBV28 and J usage is TRBJ1-1, with TRBD1 matching over 7 bases. Unmatched junction bases numbered 6, after V lost 5 bases and J lost 6 bases. Germline V gene sequence: CDR1 MDHEN, CDR2 SYDVKM. This CDR3 has 13 residues. In DNA, the CDR3 is TGTGCCAGCAGTGCCACAGGGGAACCTGAAGCTTTCTTT. Protein sequence: CASSATGEPEAFF.

The rearrangement links TRBV29-1 to TRBJ2-4; 9 bases match TRBD1. This CDR3 is built from 15 residues. V dropped 7 bases and J dropped 1; count of bases not matched to a gene: 8. CDR1 is SQVTM, CDR2 ANQGSEA, per germline. The CDR3 nucleotides are TGCAGCGCCCCTGGACAGGGGAAGGCCAAAAACATTCAGTACTTC. It yields the protein CSAPGQGKAKNIQYF.

The chain carries TRBV6-1 and TRBJ1-2; a weak D match, TRBD1 (5 bases). The CDR3 runs 15 residues. Trimming removed 8 bases at V and 0 bases at J, with 16 bases between. Germline V gene data show CDR1 as MNHNS and CDR2 as SASEGT. CDR3 residues: CASRGVRLSNYGYTF. The CDR3, as DNA: TGTGCCAGCCGGGGGGTTCGGCTTTCTAACTATGGCTACACCTTC.

The V and J genes are TRBV9 and TRBJ1-3, with D possibly TRBD1 on 6 matching bases. V shed 4 bases and J shed 5 bases, with 19 bases lying between them. The CDR3 totals 16 residues. Per the germline V gene, CDR1 is SGDLS and CDR2 is YYNGEE. The CDR3 sequence is CASSPPLGGGRNTIYF. The CDR3 DNA follows: TGTGCCAGCAGCCCACCCCTTGGGGGGGGGCGAAACACCATATATTTT.

The chain links TRBV29-1 to TRBJ2-3, with no clear D. CDR1 is SQVTM and CDR2 is ANQGSEA in the germline V gene. V lost 3 bases and J 11 bases, leaving 12 bases between the germline ends. The CDR3 has 11 residues. Here the CDR3 reads CSVEAISGQYF. Here the CDR3 DNA reads TGCAGCGTTGAGGCGATATCGGGGCAGTATTTT.

The gene calls are TRBV7-8 and TRBJ1-2; D may be TRBD1 (5 bases). The germline V gene has CDR1 SGHVS and CDR2 FQNEAQ. Trimming took 4 bases from V and 2 from J, leaving 14 bases between them. CDR3 length: 15 amino acids. The CDR3 reads CASSSSGGVNYGYTF. CDR3 in DNA: TGTGCCAGCAGCTCCTCCGGGGGGGTAAACTATGGCTACACCTTC.